One TCR beta chain is described in this entry. Its specificity is unknown. This was the immunoSEQ v3 assay. Clones were read by immunoSEQ multiplex PCR, and TCRdb kept only the in-frame ones, dropping some. The sample includes 15,000 to 20,000 clones, about 83% of them seen just once. Germline CDR1 and CDR2: SGHRS and YFSETQ. This CDR3 region has 14 residues. V lost 1 base to trimming and J lost 8 bases, with 13 bases between them. This record belongs to a study of TIL therapy for anti-PD-1-resistant metastatic lung cancer. About the study: Progressing patients received lymphodepletion, expanded TIL infusion and IL-2. Median tumor PD-L1 proportion score was about 6.6%.

The sample's time point: pre-treatment sample, taken before nivolumab and TIL therapy. General observations from the study: Patients were highly selected, enriched for treatment-naive, never-smoker and oncogene-addicted cases. TIL clonotype persistence in blood showed no apparent association with response.

This receptor was taken from a person aged 25-80 years with non-small cell lung cancer. The sequencing here drew on blood, taken at baseline. The chain joins TRBV5-1 to TRBJ2-1; perhaps TRBD1 as D (5 bases). The CDR3 nucleotides are TGCGCCAGCAGCTTGACCAGGGTGGTCGATGAGCAGTTCTTC. Encoded protein: CASSLTRVVDEQFF. Looking up the rest from reference TRBV5-1 and TRBJ2-1 gives the full variable domain: KAGVTQTPRYLIKTRGQQVTLSCSPISGHRSVSWYQQTPGQGLQFLFEYFSETQRNKGNFPGRFSGRQFSNSRSEMNVSTLELGDSALYLCASSLTRVVDEQFFGPGTRLTVL.